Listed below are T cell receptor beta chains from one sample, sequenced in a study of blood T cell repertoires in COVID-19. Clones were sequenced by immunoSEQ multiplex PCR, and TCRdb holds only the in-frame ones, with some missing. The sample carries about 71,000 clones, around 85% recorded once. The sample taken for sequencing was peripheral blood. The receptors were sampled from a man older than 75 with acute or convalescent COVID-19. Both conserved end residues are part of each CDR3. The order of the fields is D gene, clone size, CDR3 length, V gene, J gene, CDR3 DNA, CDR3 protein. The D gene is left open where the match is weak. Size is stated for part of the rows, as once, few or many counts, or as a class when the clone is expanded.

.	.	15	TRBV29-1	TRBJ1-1	TGCAGCGTTCGGGTCCACCAAACTGGGGCGACTGAAGCTTTCTTT	CSVRVHQTGATEAFF
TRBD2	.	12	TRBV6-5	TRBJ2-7	TGTGCCAGCAGTTTGGGAGGGAGGGAGCAGTACTTC	CASSLGGREQYF
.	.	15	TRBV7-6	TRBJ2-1	TGTGCCAGCAGTTACGGACAAGCACTAAGCAATGAGCAGTTCTTC	CASSYGQALSNEQFF
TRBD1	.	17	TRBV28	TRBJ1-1	TGTGCCAGCAGTCCGGGGGGACAGGGGGCAGGGAACACTGAAGCTTTCTTT	CASSPGGQGAGNTEAFF
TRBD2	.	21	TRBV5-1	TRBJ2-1	TGCGCCAGCAGCTTGGCCTACGGGACTAGCGGGAGGTCCAGCTCCTACAATGAGCAGTTCTTC	CASSLAYGTSGRSSSYNEQFF
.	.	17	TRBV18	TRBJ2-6	TGTGCCAGCTCACCATATACAGGTGACTCTGGGGCCAACGTCCTGACTTTC	CASSPYTGDSGANVLTF
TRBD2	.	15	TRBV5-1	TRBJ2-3	TGCGCCAGCATGGGGACTAGCGCCTTCACAGATACGCAGTATTTT	CASMGTSAFTDTQYF
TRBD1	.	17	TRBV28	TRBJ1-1	TGTGCCAGCAGCTTCACTCTTCCGGGACAGGGGGACACTGAAGCTTTCTTT	CASSFTLPGQGDTEAFF
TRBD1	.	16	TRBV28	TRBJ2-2	TGTGCCAGCGGCCGTCCCGGGACAGGGGACACCGGGGAGCTGTTTTTT	CASGRPGTGDTGELFF
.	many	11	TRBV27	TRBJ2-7	TGTGCCAGCATCTCCGGACAGTGGCAGTACTTC	CASISGQWQYF
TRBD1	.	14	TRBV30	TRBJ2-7	TGTGCCTGGAGTTTCCGACAGGGCCCAAGCGAGCAGTACTTC	CAWSFRQGPSEQYF
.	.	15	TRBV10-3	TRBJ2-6	TGTGCCATTTCTCAGCAGGGTGCTGGGGCCAACGTCCTGACTTTC	CAISQQGAGANVLTF
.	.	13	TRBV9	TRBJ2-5	TGTGCCAGCAGAGGGACATCTCAAGAGACCCAGTACTTC	CASRGTSQETQYF
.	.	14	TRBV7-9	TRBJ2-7	TGTGCCAGCAGCCCGCAGGCAGGCCCTTACGAGCAGTACTTC	CASSPQAGPYEQYF
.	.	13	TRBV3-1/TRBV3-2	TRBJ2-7	TGTGCCAGCAGCCTAACCGGGACTCAAGAGCAGTACTTC	CASSLTGTQEQYF
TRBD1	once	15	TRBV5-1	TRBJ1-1	TGCGCCAGCAGCCCCCCGCAGACAGGGGCCTCCGAGGCTTTCTTT	CASSPPQTGASEAFF
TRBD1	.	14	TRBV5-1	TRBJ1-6	TGCGCCAGCAGCTCCCGGGGACAGGATTCACCCCTCCACTTT	CASSSRGQDSPLHF
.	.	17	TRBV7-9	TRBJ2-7	TGTGCCAGCAGTTCTTGGAGGGGTGGCAGGGAAAAAGAAGAGCAGTACTTC	CASSSWRGGREKEEQYF
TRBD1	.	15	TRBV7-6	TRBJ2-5	TGTGCCAGCAGCACCCGGACAGGGGGCCGGGAGACCCAGTACTTC	CASSTRTGGRETQYF
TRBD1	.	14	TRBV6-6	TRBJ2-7	TGTGCCAGCAGTACCCGGACAGGGCTCTACGAGCAGTACTTC	CASSTRTGLYEQYF
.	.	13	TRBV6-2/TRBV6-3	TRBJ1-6	TGTGCCAGCAGTTACCGGAGCGGGACACCCCTCCACTTT	CASSYRSGTPLHF
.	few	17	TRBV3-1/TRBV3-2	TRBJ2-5	TGTGCCAGCAAGGGAGTCGGGGGAGCCAATCGACGGGAGACCCAGTACTTC	CASKGVGGANRRETQYF
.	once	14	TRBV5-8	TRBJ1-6	TGTGCCAGCAGAGAAAGGGGCTATAATTCACCCCTCCACTTT	CASRERGYNSPLHF
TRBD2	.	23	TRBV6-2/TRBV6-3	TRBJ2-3	TGTGCCAGCAGCCCCCGTTCGTTTTTAATCCGGGACTATTCCGGGAGGACCACAGATACGCAGTATTTT	CASSPRSFLIRDYSGRTTDTQYF
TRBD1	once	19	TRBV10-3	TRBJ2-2	TGTGCCATCAGTGAGTCGGTGACAGGGGGCCGGGGGAGAACCGGGGAGCTGTTTTTT	CAISESVTGGRGRTGELFF
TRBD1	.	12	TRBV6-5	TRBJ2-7	TGTGCCAGCGGGGACAGGGGCTACGAGCAGTACTTC	CASGDRGYEQYF
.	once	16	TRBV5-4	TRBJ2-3	TGTGCCAGCAGCCCACCGAGGCAGGGGAACACAGATACGCAGTATTTT	CASSPPRQGNTDTQYF
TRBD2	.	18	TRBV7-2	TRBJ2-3	TGTGCCAGCAGCTTAGAGGCTAGCGGCGGGGCTAGCACAGATACGCAGTATTTT	CASSLEASGGASTDTQYF
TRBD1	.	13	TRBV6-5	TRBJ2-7	TGTGCCAGCAGTTGGACAGGCACCTACGAGCAGTACTTC	CASSWTGTYEQYF
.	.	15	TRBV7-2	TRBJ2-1	TGTGCCAGCAGCTTAGTGACTCTCTCCTACAATGAGCAGTTCTTC	CASSLVTLSYNEQFF
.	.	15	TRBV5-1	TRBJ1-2	TGCGCCAGCAGCTTGGAGAGGTCGGCCGGTGTTGGCTACACCTTC	CASSLERSAGVGYTF
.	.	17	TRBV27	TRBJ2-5	TGTGCCAGCAGTTTGCAGGGTTCGGGCCTGGTGGGAGAGACCCAGTACTTC	CASSLQGSGLVGETQYF
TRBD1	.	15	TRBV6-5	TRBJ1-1	TGTGCCAGCAGTTACTCGTACAGGGGAGACACTGAAGCTTTCTTT	CASSYSYRGDTEAFF
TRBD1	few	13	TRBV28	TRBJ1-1	TGTGCCAGCAGTACGGGACAGGGAACTGAAGCTTTCTTT	CASSTGQGTEAFF
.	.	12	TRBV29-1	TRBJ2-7	TGCAGCGTTGAAGACCCAAATTACGAGCAGTACTTC	CSVEDPNYEQYF
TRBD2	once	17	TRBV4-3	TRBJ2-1	TGCGCCAGCAGCCAGGCCCTGGGACTAGCGGGAGGCAATGAGCAGTTCTTC	CASSQALGLAGGNEQFF
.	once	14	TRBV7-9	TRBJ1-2	TGTGCCAGCAGCTTTCTAGAGGGAGTGATCCGTTTAACCTTC	CASSFLEGVIRLTF
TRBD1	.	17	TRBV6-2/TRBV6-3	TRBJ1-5	TGTGCCAGCAGTTACCGCAGGGGGTTGAGGAGCAATCAGCCCCAGCATTTT	CASSYRRGLRSNQPQHF
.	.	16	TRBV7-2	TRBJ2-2	TGTGCCAGCAGCTTAAATCGCAGGGGAAGTACCGGGGAGCTGTTTTTT	CASSLNRRGSTGELFF
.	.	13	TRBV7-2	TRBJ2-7	TGTGCCAGCAGCTTAATTCAGGCCCCCGAGCAGTACTTC	CASSLIQAPEQYF
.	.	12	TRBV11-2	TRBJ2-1	TGTGCCAGCAGCCCCTCCGGGAATGAGCAGTTCTTC	CASSPSGNEQFF
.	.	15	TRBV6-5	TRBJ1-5	TGTGCCAGCAGGGCCAGCGCCGTAGGCAATCAGCCCCAGCATTTT	CASRASAVGNQPQHF
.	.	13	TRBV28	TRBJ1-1	TGTGCCAGCGCAAATAGAGTGAACACTGAAGCTTTCTTT	CASANRVNTEAFF
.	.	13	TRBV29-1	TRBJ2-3	TGCAGCGTAGGACGGCGGGGCGCAGATACGCAGTATTTT	CSVGRRGADTQYF
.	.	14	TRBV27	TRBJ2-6	TGTGCCAGCTTACAGGGATCTGGGGCCAACGTCCTGACTTTC	CASLQGSGANVLTF